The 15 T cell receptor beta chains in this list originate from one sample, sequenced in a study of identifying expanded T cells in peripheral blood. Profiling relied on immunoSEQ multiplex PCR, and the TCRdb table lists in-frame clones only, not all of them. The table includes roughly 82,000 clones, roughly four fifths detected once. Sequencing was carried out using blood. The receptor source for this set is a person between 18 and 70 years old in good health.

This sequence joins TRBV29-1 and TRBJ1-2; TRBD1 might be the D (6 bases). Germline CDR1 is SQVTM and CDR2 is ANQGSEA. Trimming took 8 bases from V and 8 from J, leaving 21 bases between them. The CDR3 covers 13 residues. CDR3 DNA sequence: TGCAGCACCCAGGCAGGGGCGGGTGACGGCTACACCTTC. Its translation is CSTQAGAGDGYTF.

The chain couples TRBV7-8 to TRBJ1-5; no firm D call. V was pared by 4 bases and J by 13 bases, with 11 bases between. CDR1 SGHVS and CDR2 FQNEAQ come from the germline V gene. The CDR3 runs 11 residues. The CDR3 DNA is TGTGCCAGCAGCTCAACCGGGGTACAGCATTTT. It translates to CASSSTGVQHF.

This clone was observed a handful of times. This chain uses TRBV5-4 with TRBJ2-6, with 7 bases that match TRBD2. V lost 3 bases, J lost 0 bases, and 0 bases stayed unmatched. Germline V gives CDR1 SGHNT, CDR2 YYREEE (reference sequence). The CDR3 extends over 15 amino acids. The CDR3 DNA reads TGTGCCAGCAGCTGGACTAGCTCTGGGGCCAACGTCCTGACTTTC. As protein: CASSWTSSGANVLTF.

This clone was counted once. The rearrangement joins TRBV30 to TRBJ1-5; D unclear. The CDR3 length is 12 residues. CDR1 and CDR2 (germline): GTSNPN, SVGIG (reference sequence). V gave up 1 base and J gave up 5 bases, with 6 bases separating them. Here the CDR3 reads CAWSGRDQPQHF. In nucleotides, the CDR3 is TGTGCCTGGAGTGGAAGGGATCAGCCCCAGCATTTT.

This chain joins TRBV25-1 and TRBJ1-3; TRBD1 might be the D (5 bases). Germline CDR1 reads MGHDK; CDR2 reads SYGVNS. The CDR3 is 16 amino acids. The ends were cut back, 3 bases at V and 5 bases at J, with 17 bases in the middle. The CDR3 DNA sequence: TGTGCCAGCAGTGACGAGCAGGGAAAGGGAAGAAACACCATATATTTT. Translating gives CASSDEQGKGRNTIYF.

CDR3 DNA sequence: TGCAGCGTTGAAGGGGGAGGGGTGAACGAGCAGTACTTC. Its protein product is CSVEGGGVNEQYF. V and J are TRBV29-1 and TRBJ2-7; 7 bases map to TRBD2. V gave up 1 base and J gave up 5 bases; unmatched junction bases: 5. Per germline, CDR1 SQVTM and CDR2 ANQGSEA. CDR3 length: 13 residues.

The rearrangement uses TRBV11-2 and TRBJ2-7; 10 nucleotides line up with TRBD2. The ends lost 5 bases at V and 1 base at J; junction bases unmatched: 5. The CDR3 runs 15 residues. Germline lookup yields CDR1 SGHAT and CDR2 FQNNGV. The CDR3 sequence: CASSLAGVGSYEQYF. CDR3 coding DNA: TGTGCCAGCAGCCTAGCGGGGGTAGGATCCTACGAGCAGTACTTC.

This CDR3 reads CASSPSKEGYTQYF. For the CDR3, the DNA is TGTGCCAGCTCACCTTCAAAGGAGGGTTATACGCAGTATTTT. J is TRBJ2-3 and V is TRBV18; maybe TRBD2 (6 bases). Germline V gene sequence: CDR1 KGHSH, CDR2 LQKENI. The CDR3 covers 14 residues. The V end lost 3 bases, the J end lost 7 bases, and 14 bases lay between the germline ends. The whole variable domain, remainder taken from reference TRBV18 and TRBJ2-3, is NAGVMQNPRHLVRRRGQEARLRCSPMKGHSHVYWYRQLPEEGLKFMVYLQKENIIDESGMPKERFSAEFPKEGPSILRIQQVVRGDSAAYFCASSPSKEGYTQYFGPGTRLTVL.

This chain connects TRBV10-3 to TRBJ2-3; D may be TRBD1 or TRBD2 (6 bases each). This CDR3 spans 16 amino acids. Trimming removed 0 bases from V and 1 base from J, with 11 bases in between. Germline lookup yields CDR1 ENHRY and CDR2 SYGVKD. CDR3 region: CAISESWGAGTDTQYF. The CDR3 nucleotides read TGTGCCATCAGTGAGTCATGGGGGGCTGGCACAGATACGCAGTATTTT.

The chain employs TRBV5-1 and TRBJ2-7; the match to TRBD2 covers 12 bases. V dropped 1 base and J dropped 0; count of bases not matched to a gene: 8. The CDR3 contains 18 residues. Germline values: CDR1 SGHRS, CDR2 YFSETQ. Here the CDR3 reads CASSLTSGRSSSSYEQYF. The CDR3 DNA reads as TGCGCCAGCAGCTTGACTAGCGGGAGGTCCTCTAGCTCCTACGAGCAGTACTTC.

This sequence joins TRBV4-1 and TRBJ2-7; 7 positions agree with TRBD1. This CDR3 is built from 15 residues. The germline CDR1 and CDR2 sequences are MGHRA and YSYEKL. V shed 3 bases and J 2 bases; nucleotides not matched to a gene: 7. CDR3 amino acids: CASSHPTGDTYEQYF. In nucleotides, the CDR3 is TGCGCCAGCAGCCACCCAACAGGGGACACCTACGAGCAGTACTTC.

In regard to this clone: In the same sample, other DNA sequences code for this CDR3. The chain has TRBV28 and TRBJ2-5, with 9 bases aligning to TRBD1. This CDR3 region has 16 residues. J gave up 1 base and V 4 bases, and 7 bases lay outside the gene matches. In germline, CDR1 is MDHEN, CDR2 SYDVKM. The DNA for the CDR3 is TGTGCCAGCAGTTGGGACAGGGACGCACTCCAAGAGACCCAGTACTTC. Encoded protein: CASSWDRDALQETQYF.

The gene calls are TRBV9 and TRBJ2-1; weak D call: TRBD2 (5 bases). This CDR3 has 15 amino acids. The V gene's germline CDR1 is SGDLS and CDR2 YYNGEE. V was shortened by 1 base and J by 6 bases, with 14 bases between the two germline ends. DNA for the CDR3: TGTGCCAGCAGCGTATCCCGGGAAGAGACCAATGAGCAGTTCTTC. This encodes CASSVSREETNEQFF.

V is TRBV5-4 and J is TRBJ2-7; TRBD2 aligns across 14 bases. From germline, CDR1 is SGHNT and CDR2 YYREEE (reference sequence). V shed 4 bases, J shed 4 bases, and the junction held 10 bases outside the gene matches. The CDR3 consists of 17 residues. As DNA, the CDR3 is TGTGCCAGCAGCCCACCGACTAGCGGGAGGGCCAGGTACGAGCAGTACTTC. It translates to CASSPPTSGRARYEQYF.

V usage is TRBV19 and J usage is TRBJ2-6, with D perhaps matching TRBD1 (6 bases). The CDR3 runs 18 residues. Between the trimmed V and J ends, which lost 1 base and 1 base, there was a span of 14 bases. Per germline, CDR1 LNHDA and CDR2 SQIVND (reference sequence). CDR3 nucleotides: TGTGCCAGTAGTATAGGTCGAGAACAGGGATCTGGGGCCAACGTCCTGACTTTC. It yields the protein CASSIGREQGSGANVLTF.